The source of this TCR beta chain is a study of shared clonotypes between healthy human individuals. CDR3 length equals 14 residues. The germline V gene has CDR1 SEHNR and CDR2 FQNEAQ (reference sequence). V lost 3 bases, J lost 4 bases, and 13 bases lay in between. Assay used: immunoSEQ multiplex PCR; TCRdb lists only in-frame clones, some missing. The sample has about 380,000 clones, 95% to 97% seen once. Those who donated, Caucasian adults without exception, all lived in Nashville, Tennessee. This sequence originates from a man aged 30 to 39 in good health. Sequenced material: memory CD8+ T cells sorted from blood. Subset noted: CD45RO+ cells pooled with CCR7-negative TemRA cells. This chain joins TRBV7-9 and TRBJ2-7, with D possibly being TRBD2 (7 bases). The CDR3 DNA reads TGTGCCAGCAGCTTCGGGGGGCAGACGTACGAGCAGTACTTC. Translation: CASSFGGQTYEQYF. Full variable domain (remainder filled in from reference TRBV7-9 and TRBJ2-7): DTGVSQNPRHKITKRGQNVTFRCDPISEHNRLYWYRQTLGQGPEFLTYFQNEAQLEKSRLLSDRFSAERPKGSFSTLEIQRTEQGDSAMYLCASSFGGQTYEQYFGPGTRLTVT.